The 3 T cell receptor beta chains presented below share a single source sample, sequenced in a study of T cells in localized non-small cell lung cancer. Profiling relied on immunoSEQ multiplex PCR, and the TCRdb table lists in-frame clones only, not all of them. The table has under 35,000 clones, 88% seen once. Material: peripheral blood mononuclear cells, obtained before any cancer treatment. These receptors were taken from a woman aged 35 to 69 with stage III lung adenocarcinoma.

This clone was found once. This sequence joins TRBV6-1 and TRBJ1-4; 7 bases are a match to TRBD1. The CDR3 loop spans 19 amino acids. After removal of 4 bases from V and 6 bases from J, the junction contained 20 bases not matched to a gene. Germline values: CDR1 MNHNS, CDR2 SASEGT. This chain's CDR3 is CASSGPGDRALWGDEKLFF. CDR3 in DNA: TGTGCCAGCAGTGGCCCCGGCGACAGGGCTTTGTGGGGGGATGAAAAACTGTTTTTT.

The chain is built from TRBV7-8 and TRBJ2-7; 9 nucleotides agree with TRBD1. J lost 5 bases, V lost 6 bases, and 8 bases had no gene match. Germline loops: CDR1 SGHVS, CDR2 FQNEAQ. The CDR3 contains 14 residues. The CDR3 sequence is CASRYRDRANEQYF. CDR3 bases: TGTGCCAGCAGATACCGGGACAGGGCTAACGAGCAGTACTTC.

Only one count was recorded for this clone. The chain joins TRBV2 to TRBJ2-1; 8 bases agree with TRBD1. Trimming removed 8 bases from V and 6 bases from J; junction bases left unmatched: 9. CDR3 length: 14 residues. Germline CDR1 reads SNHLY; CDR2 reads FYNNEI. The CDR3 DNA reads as TGTGCCAGCGGGGGGCAGGGGGCTTTCAATGAGCAGTTCTTC. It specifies CASGGQGAFNEQFF.